These 26 T cell receptor beta chains share one sample of origin, sequenced in a study of PD-L1 blockade in urothelial cancer. Sample time point: pretreatment peripheral blood. This table comes from immunoSEQ multiplex PCR, and its TCRdb copy is limited to in-frame clones, with some not included. Of under 95,000 clones detected, 84% appear once; the ten largest clones hold around 2%. This specimen was PBMCs, taken around atezolizumab (anti-PD-L1) treatment. These receptors were obtained from a man in his sixties with urothelial cancer.

The V call is TRBV4-3, the J call TRBJ2-1, with TRBD1 identical over 7 bases. V lost 1 base to trimming and J lost 4 bases; unmatched junction nucleotides: 16. The CDR3 runs to 19 residues. The germline V gene has CDR1 LGHNA and CDR2 YSLEER. The CDR3 DNA is TGCGCCAGCAGCCAAGTGGGGATAGGCCGGACAGGCAGATACAATGAGCAGTTCTTC. It yields the protein CASSQVGIGRTGRYNEQFF.

The chain uses TRBV7-8 and TRBJ2-1, with TRBD2 matching 8 bases. Per the germline V gene, CDR1 is SGHVS and CDR2 is FQNEAQ. The CDR3 spans 14 residues. V lost 6 bases and J lost 15; bases outside the gene matches: 16. CDR3: CASSPDTAGELRFF. The CDR3 bases are TGTGCCAGCAGTCCTGATACAGCGGGAGAACTAAGGTTCTTC. The variable domain in full, completed from reference TRBV7-8 and TRBJ2-1, reads GAGVSQSPRYKVAKRGQDVALRCDPISGHVSLFWYQQALGQGPEFLTYFQNEAQLDKSGLPSDRFFAERPEGSVSTLKIQRTQQEDSAVYLCASSPDTAGELRFFGPGTRLTVL.

The gene calls are TRBV6-1 and TRBJ1-2, with TRBD1 matching 7 bases. The CDR3 has 13 residues. The V and J ends lost 7 bases and 4 bases, in that order; junction bases with no gene match: 6. Germline CDR1 and CDR2: MNHNS and SASEGT. CDR3 DNA: TGTGCCAGCACCTCGACAGGGCGCTATGGCTACACCTTC. Residues: CASTSTGRYGYTF.

The V and J genes are TRBV9 and TRBJ2-1, with 8 bases aligning to TRBD2. Trimming removed 1 base from V and 4 bases from J; junction bases left unmatched: 13. Germline CDR1 SGDLS, CDR2 YYNGEE. The CDR3 is 18 residues long. CDR3 DNA sequence: TGTGCCAGCAGCGTAAGTAATGGAAGGCTAGCGGGTTACAATGAGCAGTTCTTC. It is translated as CASSVSNGRLAGYNEQFF.

This clone has a single count. The chain has TRBV6-5 and TRBJ2-5; D uncertain. The V gene lost 6 bases and the J gene lost 5 bases, with 7 bases spanning the gap. Germline V lookup: CDR1 MNHEY, CDR2 SVGAGI. This CDR3 is built from 11 residues. CDR3 loop: CASRGRETQYF. CDR3 nucleotide sequence: TGTGCCAGCAGGGGCAGGGAGACCCAGTACTTC.

The genes are TRBV7-8 and TRBJ2-3, with TRBD2 matching over 13 bases. This CDR3 contains 16 residues. V shed 4 bases, J shed 4 bases, and the junction held 5 bases outside the gene matches. Germline V gives CDR1 SGHVS, CDR2 FQNEAQ. DNA for the CDR3: TGTGCCAGCAGCTCTGGACTAGCGGGAGTTTCAGATACGCAGTATTTT. It yields the protein CASSSGLAGVSDTQYF. The whole variable domain, filled in from reference TRBV7-8 and TRBJ2-3, reads GAGVSQSPRYKVAKRGQDVALRCDPISGHVSLFWYQQALGQGPEFLTYFQNEAQLDKSGLPSDRFFAERPEGSVSTLKIQRTQQEDSAVYLCASSSGLAGVSDTQYFGPGTRLTVL.

This clone was picked up a small number of times. The rearrangement joins TRBV19 to TRBJ2-2, with 9 nucleotides matching TRBD2. The CDR3 sequence is 16 residues long. V gave up 3 bases and J gave up 8 bases; unmatched junction bases: 10. Germline loops: CDR1 LNHDA, CDR2 SQIVND (reference sequence). The CDR3 spells CASSISVTSGSGELFF. The CDR3 bases are TGTGCCAGTAGTATTTCCGTGACTAGCGGTTCGGGGGAGCTGTTTTTT.

CDR3 coding DNA: TGTGCCATCAGTGCCGGGACAGAAAGTCAGCCCCAGCATTTT. Its translation: CAISAGTESQPQHF. The V call is TRBV10-3, the J call TRBJ1-5; 7 nucleotides match TRBD1. The CDR3 loop spans 14 amino acids. Germline values: CDR1 ENHRY, CDR2 SYGVKD. The J segment lost 6 bases and the V segment lost 4 bases, leaving 6 bases of the junction unmatched.

V and J are TRBV5-1 and TRBJ2-2, with 7 bases lining up with TRBD1. CDR1 is SGHRS and CDR2 is YFSETQ in the germline V gene. V was pared by 1 base and J by 5 bases, with 5 bases of the junction left unmatched. The CDR3 sequence is 15 residues long. The CDR3: CASSLNPTGTGELFF. CDR3 in DNA: TGCGCCAGCAGCTTGAACCCGACAGGGACCGGGGAGCTGTTTTTT.

The V and J genes are TRBV5-6 and TRBJ1-4; 9 bases agree with TRBD1. J gave up 5 bases and V 4 bases, and 15 bases lay outside the gene matches. The CDR3 is made up of 18 amino acids. CDR1 is SGHDT and CDR2 is YYEEEE in the germline V gene. The CDR3 loop reads CASSAKTGGTRPNEKLFF. The CDR3 region has the DNA TGTGCCAGCAGCGCCAAGACAGGGGGGACCAGGCCGAATGAAAAACTGTTTTTT.

V and J are TRBV6-5 and TRBJ2-2, with D possibly being TRBD1 (6 bases). This CDR3 is 15 amino acids long. The V gene's germline CDR1 is MNHEY and CDR2 SVGAGI. V was shortened by 6 bases and J by 4 bases, with 15 bases between the two germline ends. This CDR3 is CASSPGHYITGELFF. In DNA form, the CDR3 reads TGTGCCAGCAGCCCGGGACACTACATCACCGGGGAGCTGTTTTTT.

The genes are TRBV5-1 and TRBJ2-3, with a weak D call TRBD1 (6 bases). Germline CDR1 is SGHRS and CDR2 is YFSETQ. This CDR3 spans 15 amino acids. V shed 0 bases and J shed 2 bases, with 10 bases lying between them. The CDR3 region is CASSLGGGITDTQYF. The CDR3 bases are TGCGCCAGCAGCTTGGGAGGGGGTATCACAGATACGCAGTATTTT.

The chain recombines TRBV5-4 with TRBJ1-2; 8 nucleotides align to TRBD1. The CDR3 totals 15 residues. Germline V CDR1 and CDR2: SGHNT, YYREEE (reference sequence). The J segment lost 4 bases and the V segment lost 9 bases, leaving 14 bases of the junction unmatched. The CDR3 sequence is CATAYRGSTTYGYTF. In nucleotides, the CDR3 is TGTGCCACAGCATACAGGGGGTCTACGACCTATGGCTACACCTTC.

As to this clone: The junction departs from germline at one end; a sequencing error may be responsible. The chain recombines TRBV6-6 with TRBJ1-2; 9 nucleotides align to TRBD1. Per the germline V gene, CDR1 is MNHNY and CDR2 is SVGAGI (reference sequence). The CDR3 contains 13 residues. The CDR3 DNA follows: TGTGCCAGCAGTTACACAGCCCGGGACAGGGCATACTTC. Translating gives CASSYTARDRAYF.

The CDR3 nucleotides are TGCGCCAGCAGCTCGGAGGCGAATTCACCCCTCCACTTT. This codes for CASSSEANSPLHF. The chain uses TRBV5-1 and TRBJ1-6; D remains unclear. Trimming removed 3 bases at V and 7 bases at J, with 8 bases between. Per germline, CDR1 SGHRS and CDR2 YFSETQ. The CDR3 sequence is 13 residues long.

The chain links TRBV27 to TRBJ1-1; 12 bases map to TRBD1. The CDR3 extends over 19 amino acids. Germline loops: CDR1 MNHEY, CDR2 SMNVEV (reference sequence). The V and J ends lost 3 bases and 7 bases, in that order; junction bases with no gene match: 18. CDR3 region: CASSFLGTGGGYGHFEAFF. The CDR3 DNA is TGTGCCAGCAGTTTTCTCGGGACAGGGGGCGGATATGGCCACTTTGAAGCTTTCTTT.

This chain connects TRBV28 to TRBJ1-2; D remains unclear. Germline V gene lookup returns CDR1 MDHEN and CDR2 SYDVKM. V was trimmed by 5 bases and J by 3 bases, leaving 7 bases between them. This CDR3 is built from 12 residues. CDR3 residues: CASSPGYYGYTF. The CDR3 DNA reads TGTGCCAGCAGTCCTGGCTACTATGGCTACACCTTC.

The CDR3 DNA reads as TGTGCCTGGAGTCCAACCGGGACAGCAGGATTATACGAGCAGTACTTC. It translates to CAWSPTGTAGLYEQYF. The chain carries TRBV30 and TRBJ2-7; 7 bases align to TRBD1. The CDR3 runs to 16 residues. After removal of 2 bases from V and 4 bases from J, the junction contained 14 bases not matched to a gene. Looked up from germline, CDR1 is GTSNPN and CDR2 is SVGIG (reference sequence).

V and J are TRBV19 and TRBJ2-3, with a weak D call TRBD2 (5 bases). The CDR3 sequence is 14 residues long. V lost 2 bases and J 2 bases, leaving 8 bases between the germline ends. CDR1 is LNHDA, CDR2 SQIVND, per germline (reference sequence). In nucleotides, the CDR3 is TGTGCCAGTAGTATATCCGGGGTCACAGATACGCAGTATTTT. Protein sequence: CASSISGVTDTQYF.

The J gene is TRBJ2-3, the V gene TRBV5-1, with TRBD2 matching 9 bases. The CDR3 contains 14 residues. After removal of 2 bases from V and 6 bases from J, the junction contained 4 bases not matched to a gene. The germline gives CDR1 SGHRS, CDR2 YFSETQ. DNA of the CDR3: TGCGCCAGCAGCTTAGGGACTAGCAGGGATACGCAGTATTTT. It yields the protein CASSLGTSRDTQYF.

The chain has TRBV6-5 and TRBJ2-3; TRBD2 might be the D (7 bases). Germline lookup yields CDR1 MNHEY and CDR2 SVGAGI. V gave up 6 bases and J gave up 9 bases, with 16 bases separating them. The length of the CDR3 is 13 residues. CDR3 amino acids: CASRGTGRGTQYF. CDR3 in DNA: TGTGCCAGCAGAGGTACAGGGAGGGGCACGCAGTATTTT.

The chain links TRBV5-1 to TRBJ2-3; TRBD1 matches 7 bases. The CDR3 extends over 14 amino acids. CDR1 is SGHRS and CDR2 is YFSETQ in the germline V gene. V dropped 0 bases and J dropped 4; count of bases not matched to a gene: 2. CDR3 bases: TGCGCCAGCAGCTTGGACAGGGGCCCAGATACGCAGTATTTT. Its protein is CASSLDRGPDTQYF.

The J gene is TRBJ2-1, the V gene TRBV9; 9 nucleotides align to TRBD2. With 3 bases clipped from V and 5 bases from J, the junction kept 9 bases outside the gene matches. The length of the CDR3 is 16 residues. In germline, CDR1 is SGDLS, CDR2 YYNGEE. CDR3 in amino acids: CASSAGLAMGNNEQFF. In nucleotides, the CDR3 is TGTGCCAGCAGCGCGGGACTAGCTATGGGAAACAATGAGCAGTTCTTC.

The V call is TRBV28, the J call TRBJ1-2; 7 bases map to TRBD1. The CDR3 sequence is 15 residues long. Trimming at V came to 5 bases and at J to 0 bases, leaving 6 bases not matched to a gene. From germline, CDR1 is MDHEN and CDR2 SYDVKM. For the CDR3, the DNA is TGTGCCAGCAGTCCGGTGGGACAGCCTAACTATGGCTACACCTTC. It codes for CASSPVGQPNYGYTF.

The genes are TRBV6-5 and TRBJ2-7; a possible D gene is TRBD1 (5 bases). Germline CDR1 and CDR2: MNHEY and SVGAGI. The V end lost 4 bases, the J end lost 2 bases, and 15 bases lay between the germline ends. The CDR3 length is 15 residues. The CDR3 coding sequence is TGTGCCAGCAGTTCTAATGACCACAGGACCTACGAGCAGTACTTC. Amino acids: CASSSNDHRTYEQYF.

The rearrangement joins TRBV4-2 to TRBJ2-1, with D perhaps TRBD1 (5 bases). V lost 1 base and J 6 bases, leaving 22 bases between the germline ends. CDR3 length equals 18 residues. CDR1 and CDR2 (germline): LGHNA, YNFKEQ. The CDR3 nucleotides read TGTGCCAGCAGCCAAGCTAAGGGTATAGGGGTATTGGTCAATGAGCAGTTCTTC. This gives the protein CASSQAKGIGVLVNEQFF.